These 4 T cell receptor beta chains share one sample of origin, sequenced in a study of T cell responses to AZD1222 COVID-19 vaccine. Data came from immunoSEQ multiplex PCR; TCRdb stores just in-frame clones and leaves some out. In the table there are around 99,000 clones, about 87% of which are singletons. Here the sequenced sample was peripheral blood, taken 28 days after the second AZD1222 dose. The receptors derive from an adult who received the AZD1222 COVID-19 vaccine.

CDR3 DNA sequence: TGTGCCAGCAGCCTGGACCGTCGCACAGATACGCAGTATTTT. Protein product: CASSLDRRTDTQYF. This chain uses TRBV7-9 with TRBJ2-3; D not certain. Between the trimmed V and J ends, which lost 5 bases and 1 base, there was a span of 10 bases. The germline V gene has CDR1 SEHNR and CDR2 FQNEAQ (reference sequence). This CDR3 contains 14 residues.

The gene calls are TRBV27 and TRBJ2-7; possible D gene TRBD2, 6 bases. The CDR3 is 14 amino acids. V was pared by 3 bases and J by 4 bases, with 13 bases between. Germline values: CDR1 MNHEY, CDR2 SMNVEV (reference sequence). The CDR3 bases are TGTGCCAGCAGTTTGGGCCCTGCGGGGTACGAGCAGTACTTC. This codes for CASSLGPAGYEQYF.

V is TRBV18 and J is TRBJ2-7; 10 nucleotides agree with TRBD2. V was pared by 6 bases and J by 4 bases, with 21 bases of the junction left unmatched. Looked up from germline, CDR1 is KGHSH and CDR2 is LQKENI. The CDR3 is 19 residues long. Written as DNA, the CDR3 is TGTGCCAGCTCTCGCGGGGGGCCAGACCCACTAGCGGGACTTTACGAGCAGTACTTC. It yields the protein CASSRGGPDPLAGLYEQYF.

The gene calls are TRBV7-9 and TRBJ2-1; 9 nucleotides match TRBD2. Germline V gene sequence: CDR1 SEHNR, CDR2 FQNEAQ (reference sequence). After removal of 1 base from V and 16 bases from J, the junction contained 8 bases not matched to a gene. The CDR3 extends over 13 amino acids. CDR3 bases: TGTGCCAGCAGCTTAGAATTCGCTAGCGGGGTCTTCTTC. Translating it yields CASSLEFASGVFF.